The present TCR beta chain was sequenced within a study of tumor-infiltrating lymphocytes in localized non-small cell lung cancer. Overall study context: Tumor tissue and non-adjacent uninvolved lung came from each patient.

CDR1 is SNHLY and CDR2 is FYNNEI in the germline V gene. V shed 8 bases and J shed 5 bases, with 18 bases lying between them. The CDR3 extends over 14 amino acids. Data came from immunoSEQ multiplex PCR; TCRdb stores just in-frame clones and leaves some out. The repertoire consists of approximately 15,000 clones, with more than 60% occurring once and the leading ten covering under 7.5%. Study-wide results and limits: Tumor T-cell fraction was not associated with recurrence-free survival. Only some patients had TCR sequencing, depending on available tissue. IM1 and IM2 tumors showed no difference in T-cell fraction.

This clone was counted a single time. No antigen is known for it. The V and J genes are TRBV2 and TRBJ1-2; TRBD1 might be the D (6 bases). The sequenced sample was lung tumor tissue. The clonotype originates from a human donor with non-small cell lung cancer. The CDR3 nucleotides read TGTGCCAGCGCGGTGGCGGGGGGGCGGTATGGCTACACCTTC. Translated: CASAVAGGRYGYTF.